This T cell receptor (beta chain) originates from a study of blood T cell repertoires in COVID-19. About the study: Both acute and convalescent COVID-19 samples were obtained from the United States, Italy and Spain. Sources were T cells, B-cell-depleted T cells, or PBMCs; the material itself was cDNA or gDNA.

Original handling: Quantification of nucleated cells was approximated via reference gene primer amplification. Data came from immunoSEQ multiplex PCR; TCRdb stores just in-frame clones and leaves some out. V and J calls and clone size are those listed in that table; D and trimming were worked out from the DNA. In the table there are approximately 88,000 clones, under 80% of which are singletons. The sample taken for sequencing was peripheral blood. The receptor comes from a woman aged 80 or over with active or convalescent COVID-19.

CDR3 bases: TGCGCCAGCAGCTTGAGTACAGGATCCATAACCTCTGGAAACACCATATATTTT. Translated, it gives CASSLSTGSITSGNTIYF. The chain employs TRBV5-1 and TRBJ1-3, with TRBD1 as a possible D gene (5 bases). The CDR3 sequence is 18 residues long. CDR1 SGHRS and CDR2 YFSETQ come from the germline V gene. V dropped 1 base and J dropped 0 bases, with 17 bases sitting between them.